This T cell receptor (beta chain) was found in a study of cytomegalovirus exposure and HLA in healthy donors. In the PCR, 60 Vbeta and 13 Jbeta primers were used. The method was immunoSEQ multiplex PCR; TCRdb's version includes in-frame clones alone and lacks a portion of them. The table includes about 160,000 clones, over 70% detected once. V dropped 0 bases and J dropped 0; count of bases not matched to a gene: 5. The CDR3 covers 16 residues. Looked up from germline, CDR1 is GTSNPN and CDR2 is SVGIG (reference sequence). This sequence was found in a woman aged 25 to 39 in good health and CMV-seronegative. The chain links TRBV30 to TRBJ2-1; 7 bases fit TRBD2. The sequenced sample consisted of PBMCs. The CDR3 loop reads CAWSVRGGGSYNEQFF. The CDR3 nucleotides read TGTGCCTGGAGTGTTCGGGGCGGGGGCTCCTACAATGAGCAGTTCTTC. The entire variable domain, with the rest obtained from reference TRBV30 and TRBJ2-1, is as follows: SQTIHQWPATLVQPVGSPLSLECTVEGTSNPNLYWYRQAAGRGLQLLFYSVGIGQISSEVPQNLSASRPQDRQFILSSKKLLLSDSGFYLCAWSVRGGGSYNEQFFGPGTRLTVL.